This T cell receptor (beta chain) emerged from a study of blood T cell repertoires in COVID-19. Study background: Researchers got acute and convalescent COVID-19 samples from the United States, Italy and Spain.

While infection was still active, Seattle patients were enrolled and then followed longitudinally. Authors' methods: Reference gene primers were amplified, and this amplification served to estimate nucleated cell counts. Produced via immunoSEQ multiplex PCR; TCRdb's table is partial and in-frame only. V and J calls and clone size follow that table, whereas D and trimming were derived from the DNA. This table has about 180,000 clones, roughly three quarters appearing once. The CDR3 extends over 14 amino acids. Trimming removed 5 bases from V and 6 bases from J; junction bases left unmatched: 7. CDR1 SGHAT and CDR2 FQNNGV come from the germline V gene.

The sequence derives from a woman aged 80 or older with COVID-19, enrolled during active disease. What was sequenced was peripheral blood. The V gene is TRBV11-2, the J gene TRBJ2-3; 8 bases match TRBD1. CDR3 loop: CASSQGQESDTQYF. In DNA form, the CDR3 reads TGTGCCAGCAGCCAGGGACAGGAGTCTGATACGCAGTATTTT.